Listed below are T cell receptor beta chains from one sample, sequenced in a study of shared clonotypes between healthy human individuals. Using immunoSEQ multiplex PCR, the repertoire was profiled, and TCRdb retains in-frame clones only, with some absent. The sample lists about 560,000 clones; 70% to 80% were seen once. Input material: PBMCs. These receptors originate from a woman between 40 and 55 years old in good health. Some clones in this sample may be carry-over from other donors' samples. Each CDR3 is given with its conserved first and last residue. A D gene is named only where the DNA matches it firmly. For some rows the clone size is stated as once, few or many, or as a class when expanded; others skip it.

CDR3 length: 18; clone size: many; J gene: TRBJ2-1; V gene: TRBV4-1; D gene: -; CDR3 DNA: TGCGCCAGCAGCCACGCTTCTATTAGCGCCCCCCCGGAGGATGAGCAGTTCTTC; CDR3 protein: CASSHASISAPPEDEQFF
CDR3 length: 15; clone size: -; J gene: TRBJ2-1; V gene: TRBV15; D gene: TRBD1; CDR3 DNA: TGTGCCACCAGCAGAGGACAGGGTTCCCACAATGAGCAGTTCTTC; CDR3 protein: CATSRGQGSHNEQFF
CDR3 length: 20; clone size: -; J gene: TRBJ2-2; V gene: TRBV4-1; D gene: TRBD2; CDR3 DNA: TGCGCCAGCAGCCAAGATTCGGTGGGGGGAGGGCCCTCCAACACCGGGGAGCTGTTTTTT; CDR3 protein: CASSQDSVGGGPSNTGELFF
CDR3 length: 15; clone size: -; J gene: TRBJ2-5; V gene: TRBV5-1; D gene: TRBD2; CDR3 DNA: TGCGCCAGCAGTGTTAGCGGGAGGACACAAGAGACCCAGTACTTC; CDR3 protein: CASSVSGRTQETQYF
CDR3 length: 12; clone size: -; J gene: TRBJ2-7; V gene: TRBV11-1; D gene: -; CDR3 DNA: TGTGCCAGCAGCAGGGGTACCTACGAGCAGTACTTC; CDR3 protein: CASSRGTYEQYF
CDR3 length: 16; clone size: -; J gene: TRBJ2-7; V gene: TRBV21-1; D gene: -; CDR3 DNA: TGTGCCAGCAGCAAACTAGCGAAACAACTCAGCTACGAGCAGTACTTC; CDR3 protein: CASSKLAKQLSYEQYF
CDR3 length: 13; clone size: -; J gene: TRBJ2-2; V gene: TRBV29-1; D gene: -; CDR3 DNA: TGCAGCGTTGAATCCCAAGAAACCGGGGAGCTGTTTTTT; CDR3 protein: CSVESQETGELFF
CDR3 length: 13; clone size: -; J gene: TRBJ2-1; V gene: TRBV29-1; D gene: -; CDR3 DNA: TGCAGCTTTGGACGAGGATCCTACAATGAGCAGTTCTTC; CDR3 protein: CSFGRGSYNEQFF
CDR3 length: 17; clone size: -; J gene: TRBJ2-3; V gene: TRBV7-2; D gene: -; CDR3 DNA: TGTGCCAGCAGCTTATCTGCGGCGGGGCGTGGGGCGGATACGCAGTATTTT; CDR3 protein: CASSLSAAGRGADTQYF
CDR3 length: 13; clone size: many; J gene: TRBJ1-5; V gene: TRBV7-9; D gene: -; CDR3 DNA: TGTGCCAGCAGCTCGTCGTCGGTCATGGCCCAGCATTTT; CDR3 protein: CASSSSSVMAQHF
CDR3 length: 15; clone size: -; J gene: TRBJ2-1; V gene: TRBV10-1; D gene: TRBD1; CDR3 DNA: TGCGCCAGCAGCGACAGGGGGCCCCTATACAATGAGCAGTTCTTC; CDR3 protein: CASSDRGPLYNEQFF
CDR3 length: 15; clone size: -; J gene: TRBJ1-3; V gene: TRBV18; D gene: TRBD1; CDR3 DNA: TGTGCCAGCTCATCCGACAGGGGCCCTGGAAACACCATATATTTT; CDR3 protein: CASSSDRGPGNTIYF
CDR3 length: 13; clone size: -; J gene: TRBJ2-3; V gene: TRBV28; D gene: -; CDR3 DNA: TGTGCCAGCAGGGAGGGCCTGGAAGATACGCAGTATTTT; CDR3 protein: CASREGLEDTQYF
CDR3 length: 15; clone size: -; J gene: TRBJ2-5; V gene: TRBV15; D gene: -; CDR3 DNA: TGTGCCACCAGCAGAGATCTCGGGGGTCCAGAGACCCAGTACTTC; CDR3 protein: CATSRDLGGPETQYF
CDR3 length: 13; clone size: -; J gene: TRBJ2-5; V gene: TRBV6-1; D gene: -; CDR3 DNA: TGTGCCAGCAGTTTGGACTACGGGGAGACCCAGTACTTC; CDR3 protein: CASSLDYGETQYF
CDR3 length: 14; clone size: few; J gene: TRBJ2-2; V gene: TRBV18; D gene: -; CDR3 DNA: TGTGCCAGCTCACCAGGGTTTGACACCGGGGAGCTGTTTTTT; CDR3 protein: CASSPGFDTGELFF
CDR3 length: 14; clone size: few; J gene: TRBJ1-1; V gene: TRBV29-1; D gene: -; CDR3 DNA: TGCAGCGTTGAAGATCTCTGGGGGCTGGGTGAAGCTTTCTTT; CDR3 protein: CSVEDLWGLGEAFF
CDR3 length: 17; clone size: -; J gene: TRBJ2-6; V gene: TRBV10-3; D gene: -; CDR3 DNA: TGTGCCATCAGTAGACTTAGCGTATCCTCTGGGGCCAACGTCCTGACTTTC; CDR3 protein: CAISRLSVSSGANVLTF
CDR3 length: 17; clone size: -; J gene: TRBJ2-3; V gene: TRBV5-6; D gene: TRBD2; CDR3 DNA: TGTGCCAGCAGCCCTCTGGCGGGAGGGCCTGAAGGTGATACGCAGTATTTT; CDR3 protein: CASSPLAGGPEGDTQYF
CDR3 length: 16; clone size: -; J gene: TRBJ1-5; V gene: TRBV28; D gene: -; CDR3 DNA: TGTGCCAGCAGTTCCCCCGGCGACTTTGGCAATCAGCCCCAGCATTTT; CDR3 protein: CASSSPGDFGNQPQHF
CDR3 length: 11; clone size: -; J gene: TRBJ2-7; V gene: TRBV6-5; D gene: -; CDR3 DNA: TGTGCCAGTGGCGTGGGGGCCGAGCAGTACTTC; CDR3 protein: CASGVGAEQYF
CDR3 length: 14; clone size: few; J gene: TRBJ2-3; V gene: TRBV5-1; D gene: TRBD2; CDR3 DNA: TGCGCCAGCAGCTTGGGACTAGCTACAGATACGCAGTATTTT; CDR3 protein: CASSLGLATDTQYF
CDR3 length: 13; clone size: -; J gene: TRBJ2-3; V gene: TRBV29-1; D gene: -; CDR3 DNA: TGCAGCGTTGATTCAGGGCAGGCGGATACGCAGTATTTT; CDR3 protein: CSVDSGQADTQYF
CDR3 length: 15; clone size: -; J gene: TRBJ2-7; V gene: TRBV6-5; D gene: TRBD2; CDR3 DNA: TGTGCCAGCAGTTATAGTAGCGGGGGTTCCTACGAGCAGTACTTC; CDR3 protein: CASSYSSGGSYEQYF
CDR3 length: 15; clone size: few; J gene: TRBJ1-4; V gene: TRBV5-1; D gene: -; CDR3 DNA: TGCGCCAGCAGCTTGTCGGCAGCAACTAATGAAAAACTGTTTTTT; CDR3 protein: CASSLSAATNEKLFF
CDR3 length: 15; clone size: few; J gene: TRBJ2-1; V gene: TRBV7-3; D gene: -; CDR3 DNA: TGTGCCAGCAGCGGATCAGAATCTCTAGGGGATGAGCAGTTCTTC; CDR3 protein: CASSGSESLGDEQFF
CDR3 length: 12; clone size: -; J gene: TRBJ2-3; V gene: TRBV7-8; D gene: -; CDR3 DNA: TGTGCCAGCAGCCAATCGGGGGATACGCAGTATTTT; CDR3 protein: CASSQSGDTQYF
CDR3 length: 14; clone size: -; J gene: TRBJ1-4; V gene: TRBV5-1; D gene: TRBD1; CDR3 DNA: TGCGCCAGCAGCGGGACAGGGGGCCCTGAAAAACTGTTTTTT; CDR3 protein: CASSGTGGPEKLFF
CDR3 length: 18; clone size: -; J gene: TRBJ2-1; V gene: TRBV28; D gene: TRBD2; CDR3 DNA: TGTGCCAGCAGTTCTACAACGGGACTAGCTGCCGCCTACAATGAGCAGTTCTTC; CDR3 protein: CASSSTTGLAAAYNEQFF
CDR3 length: 15; clone size: -; J gene: TRBJ2-7; V gene: TRBV15; D gene: TRBD2; CDR3 DNA: TGTGCCACCAGCCTGATAGCGGGGAGCTCCTACGAGCAGTACTTC; CDR3 protein: CATSLIAGSSYEQYF
CDR3 length: 14; clone size: -; J gene: TRBJ1-1; V gene: TRBV27; D gene: TRBD1; CDR3 DNA: TGTGCCAGCAGTCGAGGGACAGGGTTCTCTGAAGCTTTCTTT; CDR3 protein: CASSRGTGFSEAFF
CDR3 length: 16; clone size: -; J gene: TRBJ1-5; V gene: TRBV6-6; D gene: TRBD1; CDR3 DNA: TGTGCCAGCAGTTACCTGGGACAGGGTGGCAATCAGCCCCAGCATTTT; CDR3 protein: CASSYLGQGGNQPQHF
CDR3 length: 11; clone size: -; J gene: TRBJ2-1; V gene: TRBV20-1; D gene: -; CDR3 DNA: TGCAGTGCTAGATCATACAATGAGCAGTTCTTC; CDR3 protein: CSARSYNEQFF
CDR3 length: 13; clone size: -; J gene: TRBJ1-1; V gene: TRBV29-1; D gene: -; CDR3 DNA: TGCAGCGTCTGTCAGGCTGTGAACACTGAAGCTTTCTTT; CDR3 protein: CSVCQAVNTEAFF
CDR3 length: 13; clone size: few; J gene: TRBJ1-1; V gene: TRBV9; D gene: -; CDR3 DNA: TGTGCCAGCAGCGCGGGACCTAACACTGAAGCTTTCTTT; CDR3 protein: CASSAGPNTEAFF
CDR3 length: 13; clone size: -; J gene: TRBJ2-5; V gene: TRBV10-3; D gene: TRBD1; CDR3 DNA: TGTGCCATCAGTGCAGGGGGCGATGAGACCCAGTACTTC; CDR3 protein: CAISAGGDETQYF
CDR3 length: 15; clone size: -; J gene: TRBJ2-6; V gene: TRBV5-1; D gene: -; CDR3 DNA: TGCGCCAGCAGCGCAGGGGGAGGAGGGGCCAACGTCCTGACTTTC; CDR3 protein: CASSAGGGGANVLTF
CDR3 length: 16; clone size: -; J gene: TRBJ1-2; V gene: TRBV28; D gene: -; CDR3 DNA: TGTGCCAGCAGTGGACGCGGAGGTACAGTAGACTATGGCTACACCTTC; CDR3 protein: CASSGRGGTVDYGYTF
CDR3 length: 13; clone size: few; J gene: TRBJ1-2; V gene: TRBV13; D gene: -; CDR3 DNA: TGTGCCAGCAGCTTAGGGCACCGCTATGGCTACACCTTC; CDR3 protein: CASSLGHRYGYTF
CDR3 length: 13; clone size: -; J gene: TRBJ2-1; V gene: TRBV2; D gene: TRBD1; CDR3 DNA: TGTGCCAATACCATAGAAACCGACAGGGAGCTGTTCTTC; CDR3 protein: CANTIETDRELFF
CDR3 length: 14; clone size: -; J gene: TRBJ2-5; V gene: TRBV25-1; D gene: TRBD2; CDR3 DNA: TGTGCCAGCAGTGCCGGACTAGCTTTGGAAACCCAGTACTTC; CDR3 protein: CASSAGLALETQYF
CDR3 length: 16; clone size: -; J gene: TRBJ1-5; V gene: TRBV5-4; D gene: -; CDR3 DNA: TGTGCCAGCAGCTTAGTCTCTGGGGGCCGTAATCAGCCCCAGCATTTT; CDR3 protein: CASSLVSGGRNQPQHF
CDR3 length: 13; clone size: few; J gene: TRBJ2-7; V gene: TRBV27; D gene: -; CDR3 DNA: TGTGCCAGCAGTAAGACAGTATACTACGAGCAGTACTTC; CDR3 protein: CASSKTVYYEQYF
CDR3 length: 15; clone size: -; J gene: TRBJ2-1; V gene: TRBV4-1; D gene: TRBD2; CDR3 DNA: TGCGCCAGCAGCCAAGGGACTAGCGGGGGCAATGAGCAGTTCTTC; CDR3 protein: CASSQGTSGGNEQFF
CDR3 length: 13; clone size: -; J gene: TRBJ2-1; V gene: TRBV27; D gene: -; CDR3 DNA: TGTGCCAGCACACAGCGGAGGGCGGTTGAGCAGTTCTTC; CDR3 protein: CASTQRRAVEQFF
CDR3 length: 14; clone size: -; J gene: TRBJ2-5; V gene: TRBV5-6; D gene: -; CDR3 DNA: TGTGCCAGCAGCTTGGAGGGCAGGGTCGAGACCCAGTACTTC; CDR3 protein: CASSLEGRVETQYF
CDR3 length: 18; clone size: -; J gene: TRBJ2-6; V gene: TRBV9; D gene: -; CDR3 DNA: TGTGCCAGCAGCTCGGACAGACGAGTCTTGGGTGGGGCCAACGTCCTGACTTTC; CDR3 protein: CASSSDRRVLGGANVLTF
CDR3 length: 15; clone size: -; J gene: TRBJ1-4; V gene: TRBV2; D gene: TRBD1; CDR3 DNA: TGTGCCAGCAGATGGGGGACAGGGGTTCGGGAAAAACTGTTTTTT; CDR3 protein: CASRWGTGVREKLFF
CDR3 length: 15; clone size: -; J gene: TRBJ1-3; V gene: TRBV27; D gene: -; CDR3 DNA: TGTGCCAGCAGTTTTTCGGGGTTCTCTGGAAACACCATATATTTT; CDR3 protein: CASSFSGFSGNTIYF